This entry is about one T cell receptor (beta chain). The data were taken from a study of control samples from healthy donors and cancer patients. This table comes from immunoSEQ multiplex PCR, and its TCRdb copy is limited to in-frame clones, with some not included. The sample includes roughly 59,000 clones, about 92% of them seen just once. Between the trimmed V and J ends, which lost 0 bases and 4 bases, there was a span of 10 bases. Germline V gene sequence: CDR1 LGHDT, CDR2 YNNKEL (reference sequence). The CDR3 sequence is 14 residues long. The sample consisted of PBMCs. The V gene is TRBV3-1 (or the pseudogene TRBV3-2), the J gene TRBJ2-7; D is undetermined. The receptor was derived from a man aged 40-55 years with colorectal cancer. CDR3 loop: CASSQDPGWYEQYF. DNA for the CDR3: TGTGCCAGCAGCCAAGATCCCGGGTGGTACGAGCAGTACTTC.